The 22 T cell receptor beta chains presented below share a single source sample, sequenced in a study of identical twins. TCRdb processed the 5' RACE reads anew with MiXCR; each CDR3 protein has one entry. The table has hundreds of thousands of distinct CDR3 sequences, about 7.1% seen once. The same data also contributed to another study, on yellow fever vaccine responses in identical twins.

The sample comprised PBMCs. The source of these receptors is a woman in her late teens or twenties in good health.

Ten or more counts support this clonotype. At one end the junction does not follow the germline gene, possibly because of a read error. V is TRBV7-9 and J is TRBJ2-3; the D is unclear. Germline V gene data show CDR1 as SEHNR and CDR2 as FQNEAQ (reference sequence). The CDR3 has 14 amino acids. CDR3 nucleotide sequence: TGTGTCAGCAGCTTTGACTTGTACACAGATACGCAGTATTTT. This codes for CVSSFDLYTDTQYF.

The V and J genes are TRBV15 and TRBJ2-1; TRBD2 matches 7 bases. V shed 0 bases and J 8 bases; nucleotides not matched to a gene: 1. This CDR3 is 13 amino acids long. Germline CDR1 and CDR2: LNHNV and YYDKDF (reference sequence). The CDR3: CATSRDSGYEQFF. Here the CDR3 DNA reads TGTGCCACCAGCAGAGATAGCGGGTATGAGCAGTTCTTC.

The chain couples TRBV2 to TRBJ2-1, with D possibly being TRBD2 (5 bases). Trimming shortened V by 6 bases and J by 9 bases, and 18 bases separated the two germline ends. Germline CDR1 and CDR2: SNHLY and FYNNEI. The CDR3 is 14 amino acids. The CDR3 is CASSQTFLGGEQFF. The CDR3 DNA is TGTGCCAGCAGCCAAACTTTTCTAGGAGGTGAGCAGTTCTTC.

The chain employs TRBV4-2 and TRBJ2-3; TRBD2 agrees at 7 bases. The CDR3 covers 17 residues. J gave up 0 bases and V 1 base, and 7 bases lay outside the gene matches. Germline V lookup: CDR1 LGHNA, CDR2 YNFKEQ. CDR3 nucleotide sequence: TGTGCCAGCAGCCAAGGGCTCCGCGGGGGTAGCACAGATACGCAGTATTTT. Protein sequence: CASSQGLRGGSTDTQYF.

This clonotype has ten or more counts. The rearrangement joins TRBV21-1 to TRBJ2-6. TRBV21-1 corresponds to a pseudogene. This CDR3 is 16 amino acids long. CDR3 amino acids: CASSLKVISGANVLTF. The DNA for the CDR3 is TGTGCCAGCAGCCTTAAGGTGATCTCTGGGGCCAACGTCCTGACTTTC.

This clonotype was seen a few times. CDR3 sequence reads: CASSPSGLAGGNEQFF. In DNA form, the CDR3 reads TGTGCCAGCAGCCCCTCAGGACTAGCGGGAGGTAATGAGCAGTTCTTC. The chain employs TRBV7-7 and TRBJ2-1; 14 nucleotides align to TRBD2. Germline CDR1 is SSHAT and CDR2 is FNYEAQ (reference sequence). Trimming removed 5 bases from V and 7 bases from J; junction bases left unmatched: 7. The CDR3 totals 16 residues.

This clonotype was seen more than once but under ten times. V usage is TRBV4-1 and J usage is TRBJ2-7, with 11 bases that match TRBD1. The CDR3 is made up of 16 amino acids. The germline gives CDR1 MGHRA, CDR2 YSYEKL. Trimming cost V 2 bases and J 4 bases; bases outside gene matches: 7. CDR3 in amino acids: CASSQLRTGGFYEQYF. DNA of the CDR3: TGCGCCAGCAGCCAACTGAGGACAGGGGGCTTTTACGAGCAGTACTTC.

Only a few counts were recorded for this clonotype. V and J are TRBV7-9 and TRBJ2-2; no clear D. With 6 bases removed from V and 3 bases from J, the gap between germline ends came to 14 bases. CDR1 and CDR2 from the germline V gene are SEHNR and FQNEAQ (reference sequence). This CDR3 comprises 15 residues. The DNA of the CDR3 is TGTGCCAGCAGTCCTAACGGGCTTGACACCGGGGAGCTGTTTTTT. Amino acids: CASSPNGLDTGELFF.

This clonotype appeared many times. The chain joins TRBV6-5 to TRBJ1-1, with no clear D. Per germline, CDR1 MNHEY and CDR2 SVGAGI. The CDR3 loop spans 15 amino acids. V lost 2 bases and J 1 base, leaving 11 bases between the germline ends. CDR3 DNA: TGTGCCAGCAGTTACACAGTTAACACGAACACTGAAGCTTTCTTT. Translating gives CASSYTVNTNTEAFF.

The V gene is TRBV4-1, the J gene TRBJ2-1, with D possibly matching TRBD1 (5 bases). The CDR3 spans 16 residues. In germline, CDR1 is MGHRA, CDR2 YSYEKL. V was pared by 1 base and J by 9 bases, with 19 bases between. In DNA, the CDR3 is TGCGCCAGCAGCCAAGTGAAGGGGCGATTGATGGGTGAGCAGTTCTTC. Its protein is CASSQVKGRLMGEQFF.

This clonotype was recorded a few times. The CDR3 DNA follows: TGTGCCAGCAGTTTCCGCGCCTCCGGGGCGGATACGCAGTATTTT. The encoded protein is CASSFRASGADTQYF. The chain employs TRBV12-3 or TRBV12-4 and TRBJ2-3, with D tentatively TRBD1 or TRBD2 (5 bases each). This CDR3 has 15 residues. The V gene lost 3 bases and the J gene lost 6 bases, with 16 bases spanning the gap.

The chain joins TRBV18 to TRBJ2-7; 12 nucleotides match TRBD1. The CDR3 is made up of 16 amino acids. Germline V gene lookup returns CDR1 KGHSH and CDR2 LQKENI. J gave up 2 bases and V 4 bases, and 6 bases lay outside the gene matches. CDR3 residues: CASSQGTGGKAYEQYV. The CDR3 DNA follows: TGTGCCAGCTCACAAGGGACAGGGGGCAAAGCCTACGAGCAGTACGTC.

A few counts support this clonotype. The rearrangement uses TRBV29-1 and TRBJ2-3, with 7 bases matching TRBD2. The CDR3 consists of 13 residues. Trimming removed 5 bases from V and 0 bases from J; junction bases left unmatched: 2. CDR1 and CDR2 (germline): SQVTM, ANQGSEA. The CDR3 nucleotides are TGCAGCGTTCTGGGGGGGAGCACAGATACGCAGTATTTT. The encoded protein is CSVLGGSTDTQYF.

This clonotype appeared many times. J is TRBJ1-3 and V is TRBV27, with D possibly being TRBD1 (5 bases). There are 15 residues in the CDR3. CDR1 and CDR2 (germline): MNHEY, SMNVEV (reference sequence). Trimming left V 7 bases short and J 4 bases short, with 17 bases between. CDR3 sequence reads: CASKRHEGIGNTIYF. The CDR3 nucleotides are TGTGCCAGCAAGAGGCACGAGGGGATCGGAAACACCATATATTTT.

This clonotype was seen a few times. J is TRBJ1-4 and V is TRBV2; possibly TRBD1 for D (5 bases). The V gene lost 9 bases and the J gene lost 0 bases, with 20 bases spanning the gap. Germline loops: CDR1 SNHLY, CDR2 FYNNEI. This CDR3 contains 17 residues. The CDR3 DNA reads TGTGCCAGTCAAGGGCGGGGGGGAGGAACAACTAATGAAAAACTGTTTTTT. Protein product: CASQGRGGGTTNEKLFF.

This clonotype appeared a few times. The J gene is TRBJ2-5, the V gene TRBV14; 9 bases match TRBD1. J gave up 5 bases and V 0 bases, and 10 bases lay outside the gene matches. Germline lookup yields CDR1 SGHDN and CDR2 FVKESK. The CDR3 length is 17 residues. CDR3 bases: TGTGCCAGCAGCCAAGAAACCCGGGACAGGGACGTGGAGACCCAGTACTTC. Protein sequence: CASSQETRDRDVETQYF.

The table lists this clonotype with many counts. The V call is TRBV4-2, the J call TRBJ2-2; TRBD1 matches 10 bases. CDR1 and CDR2 (germline): LGHNA, YNFKEQ. This CDR3 has 17 residues. The V and J ends lost 0 bases and 8 bases, in that order; junction bases with no gene match: 9. CDR3 DNA sequence: TGTGCCAGCAGCCAAGAATTTAGGGACAGGGGTTCAGGGGAGCTGTTTTTT. Amino acids: CASSQEFRDRGSGELFF.

In its sample, this clonotype was seen many times. The chain joins TRBV2 to TRBJ1-3; TRBD1 agrees at 7 bases. Unmatched junction bases numbered 7, after V lost 6 bases and J lost 8 bases. Germline loops: CDR1 SNHLY, CDR2 FYNNEI. The CDR3 extends over 13 amino acids. The CDR3 DNA is TGTGCCAGCAGCGTGGGACAGACAGACACCATATATTTT. It codes for CASSVGQTDTIYF.

This clonotype was picked up a small number of times. The rearrangement links TRBV11-2 to TRBJ1-5; D perhaps matches TRBD1 (5 bases). Trimming cost V 4 bases and J 1 base, with 14 bases left between them. The CDR3 is 16 amino acids. Germline CDR1 is SGHAT and CDR2 is FQNNGV. The CDR3 reads CASSSGGAGSNQPQHF. In nucleotides, the CDR3 is TGTGCCAGCAGCTCCGGCGGGGCAGGGAGCAATCAGCCCCAGCATTTT.

There are many counts of this clonotype. The chain couples TRBV6-5 to TRBJ2-3, with unresolved D. This CDR3 region has 14 residues. The V and J ends lost 5 bases and 0 bases respectively, with 9 bases between them. Germline values: CDR1 MNHEY, CDR2 SVGAGI. In DNA, the CDR3 is TGTGCCAGCAGTCACAAAGACAGCACAGATACGCAGTATTTT. Protein sequence: CASSHKDSTDTQYF.

This clonotype was seen once. A much more abundant neighbour one base away suggests this may be a read error. This chain joins TRBV20-1 and TRBJ2-3; D is ambiguous. This CDR3 comprises 12 residues. Germline values: CDR1 DFQATT, CDR2 SNEGSKA (reference sequence). CDR3 region: CSASGYTDAQYF. The CDR3 DNA sequence: TGCAGTGCTAGTGGGTACACAGATGCGCAGTATTTT.

A few counts support this clonotype. The V call is TRBV12-3 or TRBV12-4, the J call TRBJ2-7; perhaps D is TRBD1 or TRBD2 (5 bases each). The CDR3 runs to 15 residues. V was clipped by 5 bases and J by 0 bases, with 14 bases between them. The CDR3 region is CASSGRKGPSYEQYF. The DNA of the CDR3 is TGTGCCAGCAGTGGGAGAAAGGGACCCTCCTACGAGCAGTACTTC.